The next 19 T cell receptor beta chains were all read from a single sample in a study of blood T cell repertoires in COVID-19. Sequencing used immunoSEQ multiplex PCR; TCRdb keeps in-frame clones, though not all of them. This repertoire shows roughly 49,000 clones, over 65% found once; its top ten account for roughly 12%. The sample comprised peripheral blood. The receptors were sampled from a human donor in a cohort sampled during active COVID-19.

Only one count was recorded for this clone. This chain links TRBV19 with TRBJ1-1, with D uncertain. Trimming stripped 5 bases from V and 3 bases from J, with 13 bases between. Germline V CDR1 and CDR2: LNHDA, SQIVND (reference sequence). The CDR3 runs 14 residues. The CDR3 coding sequence is TGTGCCAGTAGTCCCCGCAGGCAAGACACTGAAGCTTTCTTT. Its translation: CASSPRRQDTEAFF.

The chain combines TRBV7-7 with TRBJ2-1; 7 nucleotides agree with TRBD1. Germline V gives CDR1 SSHAT, CDR2 FNYEAQ (reference sequence). Trimming removed 5 bases from V and 2 bases from J; junction bases left unmatched: 3. This CDR3 comprises 14 residues. The CDR3 bases are TGTGCCAGCAGCCCCGGGACAGCCTACAATGAGCAGTTCTTC. It is translated as CASSPGTAYNEQFF.

The chain employs TRBV6-1 and TRBJ2-5; 7 bases match TRBD2. The germline V gene encodes CDR1 MNHNS and CDR2 SASEGT. CDR3 length: 16 residues. With V trimmed by 3 bases and J by 4 bases, 11 bases remained unmatched. The CDR3 DNA is TGTGCCAGCAGTGACCTACCTCTGGCGGGGGTAGAGACCCAGTACTTC. Amino acids: CASSDLPLAGVETQYF.

This clone occurred a few times. The CDR3 region is CASSLNRNLNTEAFF. The CDR3 nucleotides are TGTGCCAGCAGTTTGAACAGGAACTTGAACACTGAAGCTTTCTTT. The V and J genes are TRBV6-5 and TRBJ1-1, with a weak D call TRBD1 (5 bases). CDR3 length: 15 amino acids. Germline V gene sequence: CDR1 MNHEY, CDR2 SVGAGI. V was shortened by 4 bases and J by 0 bases, with 12 bases between the two germline ends.

CDR3 sequence: CSVGRQGEKLFF. The CDR3 coding sequence is TGCAGCGTTGGCAGGCAAGGAGAAAAACTGTTTTTT. The chain joins TRBV29-1 to TRBJ1-4; no firm D call. Looked up from germline, CDR1 is SQVTM and CDR2 is ANQGSEA. Trimming cost V 4 bases and J 8 bases, with 11 bases left between them. The CDR3 is made up of 12 amino acids.

The chain employs TRBV12-3 or TRBV12-4 and TRBJ2-4; D not certain. The germline V and J ends were trimmed by 6 bases and 6 bases, with 9 bases remaining between them. The CDR3 runs to 12 residues. The chain's CDR3 is CASSLTRNIQYF. The DNA of the CDR3 is TGTGCCAGCAGCCTTACAAGAAACATTCAGTACTTC.

CDR3 DNA sequence: TGTGCCATCAGTGAGTCGATCGCACAATTTCCCTACGAGCAGTACTTC. This sequence encodes CAISESIAQFPYEQYF. This chain connects TRBV10-3 to TRBJ2-7; D is unresolved. V was clipped by 0 bases and J by 2 bases, with 14 bases between them. This CDR3 spans 16 amino acids. Germline-derived CDR1 and CDR2 are ENHRY and SYGVKD.

V is TRBV10-3 and J is TRBJ1-2, with D possibly being TRBD1 (6 bases). V was cut by 6 bases and J by 2 bases, with 10 bases left in between. From germline, CDR1 is ENHRY and CDR2 SYGVKD. This CDR3 has 13 amino acids. This chain's CDR3 is CAIRGTPNYGYTF. CDR3 DNA: TGTGCCATCAGAGGGACACCAAACTATGGCTACACCTTC.

V and J are TRBV6-5 and TRBJ2-7; tentatively, D is TRBD1 (6 bases). Trimming pared 8 bases from V and 5 bases from J, leaving 13 bases between. The CDR3 length is 12 residues. Germline V CDR1 and CDR2: MNHEY, SVGAGI. The CDR3 region has the DNA TGTGCCAGCGCCAGGGGCCCCAACGAGCAGTACTTC. Translating it yields CASARGPNEQYF.

The rearrangement joins TRBV28 to TRBJ2-5; 10 bases line up with TRBD2. Trimming removed 1 base from V and 4 bases from J; junction bases left unmatched: 9. CDR3 length: 17 amino acids. Germline V gene lookup returns CDR1 MDHEN and CDR2 SYDVKM. CDR3 sequence reads: CASSLSSKRGGGETQYF. CDR3 bases: TGTGCCAGCAGTTTATCATCGAAGCGGGGGGGCGGAGAGACCCAGTACTTC.

V and J are TRBV9 and TRBJ2-7; D is unclear. The CDR3 runs to 14 residues. CDR1 and CDR2 (germline): SGDLS, YYNGEE. V lost 0 bases and J 3 bases, leaving 10 bases between the germline ends. This CDR3 is CASSVGPESYEQYF. CDR3 nucleotides: TGTGCCAGCAGCGTAGGGCCAGAAAGCTACGAGCAGTACTTC.

This rearrangement joins TRBV4-1 to TRBJ2-7; maybe TRBD1 (6 bases). Germline lookup yields CDR1 MGHRA and CDR2 YSYEKL. Trimming stripped 4 bases from V and 3 bases from J, with 19 bases between. The CDR3 is made up of 16 amino acids. The chain's CDR3 is CASSLAQTGYYYEQYF. For the CDR3, the DNA is TGCGCCAGCAGCCTAGCACAAACAGGGTACTACTACGAGCAGTACTTC.

The chain has TRBV10-2 and TRBJ1-6, with TRBD1 matching 7 bases. The CDR3 totals 15 residues. CDR1 and CDR2 (germline): WSHSY, SAAADI. V was clipped by 6 bases and J by 7 bases; unmatched bases: 9. Here the CDR3 reads CASRGAGTENSPLHF. The CDR3 DNA follows: TGCGCCAGCAGAGGAGCCGGGACAGAGAATTCACCCCTCCACTTT.

CDR3 nucleotide sequence: TGTGCCAGCAGCCGGGGACAGGGCCACAATCAGCCCCAGCATTTT. Protein product: CASSRGQGHNQPQHF. The chain employs TRBV11-2 and TRBJ1-5; 9 positions match TRBD1. CDR3 length: 15 amino acids. Germline V gene data show CDR1 as SGHAT and CDR2 as FQNNGV. Germline trimming cut 5 bases from V and 3 bases from J; bases unmatched to any gene: 5.

V gene TRBV14 combines with J gene TRBJ2-7; possibly TRBD1 for D (6 bases). V dropped 4 bases and J dropped 2 bases, with 9 bases sitting between them. CDR1 and CDR2 (germline): SGHDN, FVKESK. This CDR3 spans 13 amino acids. Written as DNA, the CDR3 is TGTGCCAGCAGCCCGACAGGAGCCTACGAGCAGTACTTC. Protein product: CASSPTGAYEQYF.

V is TRBV7-9 and J is TRBJ1-1, with D unresolved. Trimming left V 1 base short and J 1 base short, with 19 bases between. The CDR3 length is 18 residues. Looked up from germline, CDR1 is SEHNR and CDR2 is FQNEAQ (reference sequence). CDR3 amino acids: CASSLGSPPRRANTEAFF. CDR3 in DNA: TGTGCCAGCAGCTTAGGATCTCCACCTCGGCGGGCGAACACTGAAGCTTTCTTT.

The chain is built from TRBV5-6 and TRBJ1-4; the D gene is possibly TRBD1 (6 bases). With 5 bases removed from V and 2 bases from J, the gap between germline ends came to 13 bases. The germline V gene has CDR1 SGHDT and CDR2 YYEEEE. This CDR3 is 15 amino acids long. The CDR3 protein is CASSWDTGTNEKLFF. The CDR3, as DNA: TGTGCCAGCAGTTGGGACACAGGGACTAATGAAAAACTGTTTTTT.

This rearrangement joins TRBV28 to TRBJ1-2; the D gene is possibly TRBD1 (6 bases). The CDR3 totals 13 residues. V lost 6 bases and J lost 8, with 16 bases in between. The germline gives CDR1 MDHEN, CDR2 SYDVKM. The CDR3, as DNA: TGTGCCAGCAGCATTCCTGCAGGGGCGGGCTACACCTTC. This codes for CASSIPAGAGYTF.

The chain uses TRBV5-1 and TRBJ1-1; D gene unclear. Trimming stripped 2 bases from V and 2 bases from J, with 7 bases between. Germline assignment: CDR1 SGHRS and CDR2 YFSETQ. This CDR3 is 13 amino acids long. The CDR3 nucleotides are TGCGCCAGCAGCTTTGCGGGTAACACTGAAGCTTTCTTT. Protein product: CASSFAGNTEAFF.